Below are 4 T cell receptor beta chains sequenced from a single sample in a study of blood T cell repertoires in COVID-19. Clones were sequenced by immunoSEQ multiplex PCR, and TCRdb holds only the in-frame ones, with some missing. The table records about 440,000 clones, 70% to 90% of them present only once. Material: PBMCs or T cells enriched from blood (not recorded which). The receptors shown here come from a woman between 18 and 29 years old with acute COVID-19.

This chain connects TRBV7-6 to TRBJ2-3; the match to TRBD2 covers 8 bases. This CDR3 is built from 17 residues. Germline trimming cut 2 bases from V and 1 base from J; bases unmatched to any gene: 8. In germline, CDR1 is SGHVS, CDR2 FNYEAQ. CDR3 nucleotide sequence: TGTGCCAGCAGCTTACGTCGGGCACTAGCGGGCACAGATACGCAGTATTTT. Translated: CASSLRRALAGTDTQYF. Full variable domain (remainder filled in from reference TRBV7-6 and TRBJ2-3): GAGVSQSPRYKVTKRGQDVALRCDPISGHVSLYWYRQALGQGPEFLTYFNYEAQQDKSGLPNDRFSAERPEGSISTLTIQRTEQRDSAMYRCASSLRRALAGTDTQYFGPGTRLTVL.

The chain links TRBV6-5 to TRBJ1-5, with D possibly TRBD1 on 6 matching bases. Per the germline V gene, CDR1 is MNHEY and CDR2 is SVGAGI. CDR3 size: 13 residues. Trimming cost V 4 bases and J 7 bases, with 11 bases left between them. CDR3 residues: CASSSGVGQPQHF. For the CDR3, the DNA is TGTGCCAGCAGTTCAGGGGTCGGCCAGCCCCAGCATTTT.

Only one count was recorded for this clone. The V gene is TRBV5-4, the J gene TRBJ2-1; 10 positions match TRBD2. From germline, CDR1 is SGHNT and CDR2 YYREEE (reference sequence). This CDR3 is built from 14 residues. The V segment lost 1 base and the J segment 9 bases; nucleotides outside the gene matches: 4. The CDR3 DNA is TGTGCCAGCAGCTTGATAGCGGGAGGTCTTGAGCAGTTCTTC. Translated: CASSLIAGGLEQFF. The complete variable domain, with remaining parts taken from reference TRBV5-4 and TRBJ2-1, reads ETGVTQSPTHLIKTRGQQVTLRCSSQSGHNTVSWYQQALGQGPQFIFQYYREEENGRGNFPPRFSGLQFPNYSSELNVNALELDDSALYLCASSLIAGGLEQFFGPGTRLTVL.

The chain is built from TRBV5-1 and TRBJ1-2; 7 bases match TRBD1. The CDR3 consists of 15 residues. Germline V gene data show CDR1 as SGHRS and CDR2 as YFSETQ. The J segment lost 2 bases and the V segment lost 0 bases, leaving 4 bases of the junction unmatched. Here the CDR3 DNA reads TGCGCCAGCAGCTTGGATCCAGGGGGAAACTATGGCTACACCTTC. It yields the protein CASSLDPGGNYGYTF.